This T cell receptor (beta chain) was captured in a study of beta chain features in type 1 diabetes. On the study more broadly: Age, gender and cell yields were similar between patients and healthy donors.

Overall study findings and caveats: There was no resolution here of whether HLA type influences TCRB rearrangement. For Type 1 diabetes patients, all four CD4+ subsets carried TCRB CDR3s that were moderately but significantly shorter.

Of the isolated RNA, all was reverse transcribed, and so the sequenced material was expressed TCRB transcripts. Libraries were prepared by immunoSEQ multiplex PCR; TCRdb keeps only in-frame clonotypes and omits some of them. This table holds 300,000 to 400,000 clones, over 7% found once. Germline CDR1 reads SGDLS; CDR2 reads YYNGEE. V was shortened by 4 bases and J by 9 bases, with 21 bases between the two germline ends. The CDR3 totals 15 residues. A remark on this clone: Its antigen remains unknown.

The sequenced sample was central memory CD4+ T cells from blood. The chain has TRBV9 and TRBJ2-3; the D is unclear. The sequence derives from a man younger than 45 with type 1 diabetes. The CDR3 is CASSPQDLLSQTQYF. In nucleotides, the CDR3 is TGTGCCAGCAGCCCTCAGGACCTCCTCTCCCAGACGCAGTATTTT.